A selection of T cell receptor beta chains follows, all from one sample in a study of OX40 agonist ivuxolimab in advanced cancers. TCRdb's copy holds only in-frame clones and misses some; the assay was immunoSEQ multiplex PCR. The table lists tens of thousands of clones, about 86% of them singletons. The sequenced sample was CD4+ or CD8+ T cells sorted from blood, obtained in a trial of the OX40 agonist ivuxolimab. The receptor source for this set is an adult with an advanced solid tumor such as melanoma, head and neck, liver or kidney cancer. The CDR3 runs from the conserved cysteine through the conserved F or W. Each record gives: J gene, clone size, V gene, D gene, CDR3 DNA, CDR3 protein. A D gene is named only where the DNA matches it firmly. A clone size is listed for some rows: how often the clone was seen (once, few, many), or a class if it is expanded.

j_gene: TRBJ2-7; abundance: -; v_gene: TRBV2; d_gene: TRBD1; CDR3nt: TGTGCCAGCAGTCCCGACAGGGGTTTTCCCTACGAGCAGTACTTC; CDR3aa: CASSPDRGFPYEQYF
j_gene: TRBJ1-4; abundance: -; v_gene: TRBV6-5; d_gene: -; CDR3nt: TGTGCCAGCAGCCGCCGGCATGGGGCTAATGAAAAACTGTTTTTT; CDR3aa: CASSRRHGANEKLFF
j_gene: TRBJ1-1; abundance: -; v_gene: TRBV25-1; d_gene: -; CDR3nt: TGTGCCAGCAGTCCTACCTTCAGCGGGCACGGCACTGAAGCTTTCTTT; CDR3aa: CASSPTFSGHGTEAFF
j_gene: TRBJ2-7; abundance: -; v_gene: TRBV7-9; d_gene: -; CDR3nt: TGTGCCGGCATTGGGGACTACGAGCAGTACTTC; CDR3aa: CAGIGDYEQYF
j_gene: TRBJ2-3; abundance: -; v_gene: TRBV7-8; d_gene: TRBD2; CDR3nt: TGTGCCAGCAGCCCGATAGGACTAGCGGGACTCACAGATACGCAGTATTTT; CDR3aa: CASSPIGLAGLTDTQYF
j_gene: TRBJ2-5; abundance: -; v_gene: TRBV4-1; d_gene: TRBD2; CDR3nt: TGCGCCAGCAGCCAAGTCCTAGCGGGGGGTTCTCAGTACTTC; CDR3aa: CASSQVLAGGSQYF
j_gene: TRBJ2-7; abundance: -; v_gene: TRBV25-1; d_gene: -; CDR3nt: TGTGCCAGCAGTGATCCAACCTACGAGCAGTACTTC; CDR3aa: CASSDPTYEQYF
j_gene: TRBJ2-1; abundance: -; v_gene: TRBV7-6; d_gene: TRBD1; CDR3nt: TGTGCCAGCAGCGCCGAGGGACAGTTTTACAATGAGCAGTTCTTC; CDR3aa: CASSAEGQFYNEQFF
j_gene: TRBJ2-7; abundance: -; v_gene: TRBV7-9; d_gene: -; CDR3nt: TGTGCCAGCAGCTTAGTAGTCGAAGCCTACGAGCAGTACTTC; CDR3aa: CASSLVVEAYEQYF
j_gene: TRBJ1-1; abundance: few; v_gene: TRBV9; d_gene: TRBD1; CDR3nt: TGTGCCAGCAGCGCAGGGACAGGGAACACTGAAGCTTTCTTT; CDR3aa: CASSAGTGNTEAFF
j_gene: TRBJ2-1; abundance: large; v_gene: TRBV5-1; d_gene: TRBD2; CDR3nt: TGCGCCAGCTCCGGGGGACTAGCGGGTTACAATGAGCAGTTCTTC; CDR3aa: CASSGGLAGYNEQFF
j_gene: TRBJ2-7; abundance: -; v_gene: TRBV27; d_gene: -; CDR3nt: TGTGCCAGCAGCTCTCCGAACAACGCTCCCTACGAGCAGTACTTC; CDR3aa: CASSSPNNAPYEQYF
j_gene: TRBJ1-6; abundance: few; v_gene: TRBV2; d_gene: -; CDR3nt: TGTGCCAGCAGTGAAAGTATCAATTCACCCCTCCACTTT; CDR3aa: CASSESINSPLHF
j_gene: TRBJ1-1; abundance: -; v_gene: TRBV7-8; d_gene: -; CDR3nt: TGTGCCAGCAGCTATGGACGGTTGAACACTGAAGCTTTCTTT; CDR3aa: CASSYGRLNTEAFF